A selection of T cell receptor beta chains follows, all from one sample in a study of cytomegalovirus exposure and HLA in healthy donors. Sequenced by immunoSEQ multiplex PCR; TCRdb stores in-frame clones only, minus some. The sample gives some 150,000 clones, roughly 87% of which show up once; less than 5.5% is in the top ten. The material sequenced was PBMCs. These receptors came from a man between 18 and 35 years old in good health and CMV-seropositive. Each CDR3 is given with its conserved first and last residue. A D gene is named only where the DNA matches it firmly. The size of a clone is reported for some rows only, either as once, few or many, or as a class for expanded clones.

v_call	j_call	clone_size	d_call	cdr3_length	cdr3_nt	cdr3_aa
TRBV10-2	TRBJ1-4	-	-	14	TGCGCCAGCAGTGACCGGACAGAAAATGAAAAACTGTTTTTT	CASSDRTENEKLFF
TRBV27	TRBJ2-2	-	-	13	TGTGCCAGCAGTCAGACAGCCACCGGGGAGCTGTTTTTT	CASSQTATGELFF
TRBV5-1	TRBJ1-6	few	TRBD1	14	TGCGCCAGCCAGCAGGAGACAGGGAATTCACCCCTCCACTTT	CASQQETGNSPLHF
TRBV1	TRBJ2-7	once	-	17	TGCACCAGCCCCTACCCGGGTTGGGCTAGCGATTTCTACGAGCAGTACTTC	CTSPYPGWASDFYEQYF
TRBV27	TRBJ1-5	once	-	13	TGTGCCAGCAGACAGGATAGCAATCAGCCCCAGCATTTT	CASRQDSNQPQHF
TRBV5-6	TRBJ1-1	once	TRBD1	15	TGTGCCAGCAGCTTTGGGACAGGGGCCATCACTGAAGCTTTCTTT	CASSFGTGAITEAFF
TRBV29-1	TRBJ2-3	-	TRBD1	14	TGCAGCGGCCGACAGGGCCAATTCACAGATACGCAGTATTTT	CSGRQGQFTDTQYF
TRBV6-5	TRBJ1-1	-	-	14	TGTGCCAGCAGATTACAGGGTCGGGGCACTGAAGCTTTCTTT	CASRLQGRGTEAFF
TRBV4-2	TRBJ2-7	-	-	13	TGTGCCAGCAGCCAAGATTGGGGCGGAGAGCAGTACTTC	CASSQDWGGEQYF
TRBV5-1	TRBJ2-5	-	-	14	TGCGCCAGCAAGAGCCTAGCCGGTCCAGAGACCCAGTACTTC	CASKSLAGPETQYF
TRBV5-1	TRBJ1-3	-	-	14	TGCGCCAGCAGCTTGGAGGGGGTGACTAACACCATATATTTT	CASSLEGVTNTIYF
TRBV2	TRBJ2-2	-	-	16	TGTGCCAGCAGTGTGGAGGGGGCAGGGAACACCGGGGAGCTGTTTTTT	CASSVEGAGNTGELFF
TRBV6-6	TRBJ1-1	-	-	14	TGTGCCAGCAGTTACTCGAATGGGCGGGCTGAAGCTTTCTTT	CASSYSNGRAEAFF
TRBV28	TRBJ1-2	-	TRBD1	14	TGTGCCAGCATAAGGACAGGGACGTTCTATGGCTACACCTTC	CASIRTGTFYGYTF
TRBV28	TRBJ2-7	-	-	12	TGTGCCAGCAGTTTTCAGGGCTACGAGCAGTACTTC	CASSFQGYEQYF
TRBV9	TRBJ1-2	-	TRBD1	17	TGTGCCAGCAGCGCGAACCGGGACAGGGATCAGGCGGATGGCTACACCTTC	CASSANRDRDQADGYTF
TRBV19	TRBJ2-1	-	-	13	TGTGCCAGTAGTTCACAGGGTTTGAATGAGCAGTTCTTC	CASSSQGLNEQFF
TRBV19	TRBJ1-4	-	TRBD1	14	TGTGCCAGTAGTGCGGGACAGGGGGCTGAAAAACTGTTTTTT	CASSAGQGAEKLFF
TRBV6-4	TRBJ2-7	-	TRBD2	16	TGTGCCAGCAGTGAGCCTGACCTAGCGGGGACCTACGAGCAGTACTTC	CASSEPDLAGTYEQYF
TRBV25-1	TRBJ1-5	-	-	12	TGTGCCAGCAGTGAATTCGGTCAGCCCCAGCATTTT	CASSEFGQPQHF
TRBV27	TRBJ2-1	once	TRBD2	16	TGTGCCAGCAGTCGGACTAGCGGATCACTCTACAATGAGCAGTTCTTC	CASSRTSGSLYNEQFF
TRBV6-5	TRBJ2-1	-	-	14	TGTGCCAGCAGTTACCGTAGCCCCCCGAATGAGCAGTTCTTC	CASSYRSPPNEQFF